Listed below are T cell receptor beta chains from one sample, sequenced in a study of blood T cell repertoires in COVID-19. The data were produced by immunoSEQ multiplex PCR, yet TCRdb's version contains in-frame clones alone and is incomplete. The sample holds 120,000 to 150,000 clones; about 82% are singletons and the top ten take about 6.1%. The source material was PBMCs or T cells enriched from blood (not recorded which). These receptors were obtained from a woman between 35 and 50 years old who had recovered from COVID-19. CDR3s include the opening cysteine and the closing phenylalanine or tryptophan. The D gene is left open where the match is weak. Only part of the rows carry a size: once, few, many, or a class if the clone is expanded.

NA	TRBV7-6	TRBJ2-1	NA	CASSLAQAQGGQQFF	TGTGCCAGCAGCTTAGCGCAGGCCCAGGGTGGACAGCAGTTCTTC
NA	TRBV7-8	TRBJ1-1	NA	CASSADESTEAFF	TGTGCCAGCAGCGCCGATGAGAGCACTGAAGCTTTCTTT
TRBD2	TRBV7-3	TRBJ2-2	NA	CASSSPPLAGDHGELFF	TGTGCCAGCAGCTCCCCCCCACTAGCGGGAGACCACGGGGAGCTGTTTTTT
NA	TRBV7-8	TRBJ2-5	NA	CASSSLGPGTQYF	TGTGCCAGCAGCTCTTTGGGCCCAGGGACCCAGTACTTC
TRBD1	TRBV30	TRBJ2-7	once	CAAVKGQLGYEQYF	TGTGCCGCCGTCAAGGGACAGCTGGGCTACGAGCAGTACTTC
NA	TRBV3-1/TRBV3-2	TRBJ1-2	NA	CASSQGGGYYGYTF	TGTGCCAGCAGCCAAGGGGGGGGATACTATGGCTACACCTTC
NA	TRBV2	TRBJ1-5	NA	CASSEVNWTPRSNQPQHF	TGTGCCAGCAGTGAAGTAAATTGGACACCCAGGAGCAATCAGCCCCAGCATTTT
NA	TRBV27	TRBJ2-3	few	CASRLAGGTQYF	TGTGCCAGCAGACTGGCAGGAGGGACGCAGTATTTT
NA	TRBV4-1	TRBJ2-3	NA	CASSQDKVAVTDTQYF	TGCGCCAGCAGCCAAGATAAGGTAGCGGTTACAGATACGCAGTATTTT
TRBD1	TRBV11-1	TRBJ1-2	NA	CASSLTKGAYGYTF	TGTGCCAGCAGCTTAACAAAGGGGGCTTATGGCTACACCTTC
NA	TRBV7-9	TRBJ2-2	once	CASSLNTGELFF	TGTGCCAGCAGCCTGAACACCGGGGAGCTGTTTTTT
NA	TRBV18	TRBJ2-3	NA	CASSPTRSDTQYF	TGTGCCAGCTCACCGACTAGATCAGATACGCAGTATTTT
NA	TRBV13	TRBJ2-1	NA	CASSLAGPGHNEQFF	TGTGCCAGCAGCTTGGCGGGACCTGGGCACAATGAGCAGTTCTTC
NA	TRBV5-1	TRBJ1-4	NA	CASSLGTLTNEKLFF	TGCGCCAGCAGCCTGGGGACTTTAACTAATGAAAAACTGTTTTTT
TRBD2	TRBV3-1/TRBV3-2	TRBJ2-1	NA	CASSHAPFGTSVNNEQFF	TGTGCCAGCAGCCACGCCCCATTCGGGACTAGCGTGAACAATGAGCAGTTCTTC
NA	TRBV7-2	TRBJ2-7	NA	CASSRSGVEQYF	TGTGCCAGCAGCCGTTCAGGGGTCGAGCAGTACTTC
TRBD1	TRBV4-1	TRBJ2-3	NA	CASSQSTGQGVKYF	TGCGCCAGCAGCCAGTCCACGGGACAGGGAGTTAAGTATTTT
NA	TRBV30	TRBJ2-3	NA	CACITGPSTDTQYF	TGTGCCTGCATTACAGGGCCAAGCACAGATACGCAGTATTTT
TRBD2	TRBV3-1/TRBV3-2	TRBJ2-2	NA	CASSQSGGPTGELFF	TGTGCCAGCAGCCAGTCGGGAGGACCCACCGGGGAGCTGTTTTTT
TRBD1	TRBV6-6	TRBJ1-5	few	CASTKKGQGDQPQHF	TGTGCCAGCACCAAAAAGGGACAGGGGGATCAGCCCCAGCATTTT
TRBD2	TRBV4-1	TRBJ2-7	few	CASSHPGTSGYEQYF	TGCGCCAGCAGCCACCCAGGGACTAGCGGATACGAGCAGTACTTC
NA	TRBV4-1	TRBJ2-1	once	CASSQDYDTAGQFF	TGCGCCAGCAGCCAAGATTATGACACTGCGGGGCAGTTCTTC
NA	TRBV4-2	TRBJ2-3	NA	CASSQDIGDSTDTQYF	TGTGCCAGCAGCCAAGATATAGGGGACTCCACAGATACGCAGTATTTT
TRBD2	TRBV9	TRBJ2-3	few	CASSVGGGLAGSVISTDTQYF	TGTGCCAGCAGCGTAGGAGGAGGGCTAGCGGGCTCCGTAATTTCCACAGATACGCAGTATTTT
TRBD2	TRBV4-2	TRBJ2-5	NA	CASSQPGGRGGETQYF	TGTGCCAGCAGCCAACCCGGAGGGCGCGGGGGAGAGACCCAGTACTTC
TRBD2	TRBV5-4	TRBJ2-4	NA	CASSSPGGGGNSAKNIQYF	TGTGCCAGCAGCTCCCCGGGGGGCGGGGGGAACTCAGCCAAAAACATTCAGTACTTC
TRBD1	TRBV2	TRBJ1-5	NA	CASSDRTGGNQPQHF	TGTGCCAGCAGTGATCGGACAGGGGGCAATCAGCCCCAGCATTTT
NA	TRBV2	TRBJ1-1	NA	CATRQGNTEAFF	TGTGCCACTCGTCAGGGAAACACTGAAGCTTTCTTT
TRBD1	TRBV2	TRBJ1-1	once	CASSIQGARTEAFF	TGTGCCAGCAGTATACAGGGGGCGCGTACTGAAGCTTTCTTT
NA	TRBV7-9	TRBJ2-5	once	CASSLIAGPETQYF	TGTGCCAGCAGCTTAATCGCAGGGCCGGAGACCCAGTACTTC
TRBD1	TRBV11-2	TRBJ1-1	NA	CASSLTTGTTEAFF	TGTGCCAGCAGCTTAACGACAGGGACGACTGAAGCTTTCTTT
TRBD2	TRBV18	TRBJ2-2	NA	CASSPRTSGLNTGELFF	TGTGCCAGCTCACCACGTACTAGCGGGCTGAACACCGGGGAGCTGTTTTTT
NA	TRBV3-1/TRBV3-2	TRBJ2-3	NA	CASSQEPGARTDTQYF	TGTGCCAGCAGCCAAGAACCGGGAGCCCGCACAGATACGCAGTATTTT
NA	TRBV6-1	TRBJ2-2	many	CASSEGGGAGELFF	TGTGCCAGCAGTGAAGGAGGGGGGGCCGGGGAGCTGTTTTTT
TRBD1	TRBV5-4	TRBJ1-4	once	CASSAPSGTGSEKLFF	TGTGCCAGCAGCGCCCCCTCCGGGACAGGGTCCGAAAAACTGTTTTTT
NA	TRBV2	TRBJ2-7	NA	CASSLRDSVGEQYF	TGTGCCAGCAGTCTACGGGATTCAGTCGGCGAGCAGTACTTC
NA	TRBV30	TRBJ1-2	NA	CAWKGGGGGYTF	TGTGCCTGGAAAGGGGGGGGAGGTGGCTACACCTTC
TRBD1	TRBV29-1	TRBJ1-2	NA	CSTSPGQGEGYTF	TGCAGCACCAGTCCGGGACAGGGGGAAGGCTACACCTTC
NA	TRBV9	TRBJ2-1	NA	CASGLNSGNYNEQFF	TGTGCCAGCGGGTTAAATTCGGGGAACTACAATGAGCAGTTCTTC
TRBD1	TRBV4-1	TRBJ1-2	NA	CASSQGTGIIYGYTF	TGCGCCAGCAGCCAAGGGACAGGGATTATTTATGGCTACACCTTC
TRBD1	TRBV12-3/TRBV12-4	TRBJ2-7	NA	CASSMGQVYEQYF	TGTGCCAGCAGCATGGGACAGGTATACGAGCAGTACTTC
NA	TRBV29-1	TRBJ2-1	once	CSVEGGQGSYNEQFF	TGCAGCGTTGAGGGCGGTCAGGGTAGCTACAATGAGCAGTTCTTC
NA	TRBV29-1	TRBJ2-2	NA	CSVAGTSLAGELFF	TGCAGCGTTGCCGGGACATCCCTCGCCGGGGAGCTGTTTTTT
NA	TRBV5-1	TRBJ1-1	NA	CASSPSGSLTTEAFF	TGCGCCAGCAGCCCTTCGGGTAGCCTTACTACTGAAGCTTTCTTT
TRBD2	TRBV7-9	TRBJ2-1	NA	CASSLDLADYNEQFF	TGTGCCAGCAGCTTAGACCTAGCGGATTACAATGAGCAGTTCTTC
TRBD1	TRBV7-3	TRBJ2-1	NA	CASSARRTGMDEQFF	TGTGCCAGCAGCGCCCGTCGGACAGGGATGGATGAGCAGTTCTTC